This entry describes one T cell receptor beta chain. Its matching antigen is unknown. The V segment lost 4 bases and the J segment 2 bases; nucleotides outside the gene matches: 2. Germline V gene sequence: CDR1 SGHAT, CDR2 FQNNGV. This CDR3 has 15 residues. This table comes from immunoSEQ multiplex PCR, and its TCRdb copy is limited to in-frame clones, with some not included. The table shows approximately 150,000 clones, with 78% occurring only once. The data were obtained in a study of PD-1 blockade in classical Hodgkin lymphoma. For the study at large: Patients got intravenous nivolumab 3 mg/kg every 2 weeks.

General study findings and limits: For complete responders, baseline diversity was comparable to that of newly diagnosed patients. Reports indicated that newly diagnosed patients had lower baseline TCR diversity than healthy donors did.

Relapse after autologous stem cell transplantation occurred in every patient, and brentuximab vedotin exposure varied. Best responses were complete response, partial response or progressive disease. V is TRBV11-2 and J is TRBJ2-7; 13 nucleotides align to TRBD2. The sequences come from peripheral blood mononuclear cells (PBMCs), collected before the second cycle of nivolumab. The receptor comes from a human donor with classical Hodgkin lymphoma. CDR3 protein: CASSYTSGRAYEQYF. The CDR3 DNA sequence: TGTGCCAGCAGCTATACTAGCGGGAGGGCCTACGAGCAGTACTTC.